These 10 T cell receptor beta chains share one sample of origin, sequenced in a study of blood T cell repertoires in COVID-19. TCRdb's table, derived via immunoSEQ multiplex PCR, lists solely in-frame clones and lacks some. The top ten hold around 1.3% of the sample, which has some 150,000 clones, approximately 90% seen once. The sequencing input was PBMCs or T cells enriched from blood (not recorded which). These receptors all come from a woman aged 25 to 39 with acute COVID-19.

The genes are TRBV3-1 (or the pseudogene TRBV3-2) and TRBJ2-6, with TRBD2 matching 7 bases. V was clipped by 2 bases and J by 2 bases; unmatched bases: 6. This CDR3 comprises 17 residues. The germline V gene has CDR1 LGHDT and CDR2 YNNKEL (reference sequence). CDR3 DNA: TGTGCCAGCAGCCAAATCTGGGCGGGAGCTGGGGCCAACGTCCTGACTTTC. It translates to CASSQIWAGAGANVLTF.

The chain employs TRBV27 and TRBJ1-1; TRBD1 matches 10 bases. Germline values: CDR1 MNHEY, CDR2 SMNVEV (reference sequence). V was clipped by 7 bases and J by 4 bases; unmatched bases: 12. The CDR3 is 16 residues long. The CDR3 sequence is CASNRGWGQGSTEAFF. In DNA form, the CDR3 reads TGTGCCAGCAACCGGGGATGGGGACAGGGGTCCACTGAAGCTTTCTTT.

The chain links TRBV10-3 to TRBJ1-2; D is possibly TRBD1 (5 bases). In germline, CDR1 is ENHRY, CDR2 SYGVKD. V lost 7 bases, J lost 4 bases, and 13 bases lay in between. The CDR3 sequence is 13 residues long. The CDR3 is CAITDQGTYGYTF. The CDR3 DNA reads TGTGCCATCACAGACCAGGGTACCTATGGCTACACCTTC.

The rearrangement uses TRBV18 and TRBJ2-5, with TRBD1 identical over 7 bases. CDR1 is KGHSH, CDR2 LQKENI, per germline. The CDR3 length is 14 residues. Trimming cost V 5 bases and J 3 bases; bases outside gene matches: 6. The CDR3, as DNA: TGTGCCAGCTCATCAGAAACAGGGGAAGAGACCCAGTACTTC. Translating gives CASSSETGEETQYF.

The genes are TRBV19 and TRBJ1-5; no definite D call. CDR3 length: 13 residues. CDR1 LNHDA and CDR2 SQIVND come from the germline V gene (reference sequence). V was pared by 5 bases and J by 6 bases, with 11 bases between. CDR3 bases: TGTGCCAGTAGTGCGGCTGGGAGTCAGCCCCAGCATTTT. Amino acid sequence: CASSAAGSQPQHF.

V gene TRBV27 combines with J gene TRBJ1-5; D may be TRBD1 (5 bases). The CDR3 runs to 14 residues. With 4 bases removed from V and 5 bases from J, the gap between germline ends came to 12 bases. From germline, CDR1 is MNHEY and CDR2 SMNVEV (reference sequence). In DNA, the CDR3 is TGTGCCAGCAGTTCCACCGGGACTCATCAGCCCCAGCATTTT. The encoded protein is CASSSTGTHQPQHF.

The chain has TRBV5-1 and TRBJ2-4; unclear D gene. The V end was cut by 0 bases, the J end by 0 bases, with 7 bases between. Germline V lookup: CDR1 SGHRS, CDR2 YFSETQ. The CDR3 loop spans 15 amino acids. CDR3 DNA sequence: TGCGCCAGCAGCTTGGCAGGTCTAGCCAAAAACATTCAGTACTTC. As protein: CASSLAGLAKNIQYF.

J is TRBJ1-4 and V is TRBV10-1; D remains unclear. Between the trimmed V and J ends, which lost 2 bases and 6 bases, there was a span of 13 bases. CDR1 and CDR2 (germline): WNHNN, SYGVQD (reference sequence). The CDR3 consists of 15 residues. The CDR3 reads CASSELRAVYEKLFF. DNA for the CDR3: TGCGCCAGCAGTGAGCTCCGCGCGGTGTATGAAAAACTGTTTTTT.

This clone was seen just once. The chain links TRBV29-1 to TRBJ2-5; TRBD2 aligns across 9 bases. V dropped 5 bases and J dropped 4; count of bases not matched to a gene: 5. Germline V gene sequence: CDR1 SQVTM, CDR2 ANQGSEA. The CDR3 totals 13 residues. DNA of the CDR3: TGCAGCGTTTCTAGCGGGACTTTAGAGACCCAGTACTTC. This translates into CSVSSGTLETQYF. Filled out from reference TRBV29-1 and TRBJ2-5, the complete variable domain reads SAVISQKPSRDICQRGTSLTIQCQVDSQVTMMFWYRQQPGQSLTLIATANQGSEATYESGFVIDKFPISRPNLTFSTLTVSNMSPEDSSIYLCSVSSGTLETQYFGPGTRLLVL.

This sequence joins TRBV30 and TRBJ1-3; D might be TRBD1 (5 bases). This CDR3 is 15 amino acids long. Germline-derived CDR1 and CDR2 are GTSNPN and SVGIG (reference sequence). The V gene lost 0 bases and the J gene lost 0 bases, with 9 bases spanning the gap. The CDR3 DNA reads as TGTGCCTGGAGTGTGGACACAAACTCTGGAAACACCATATATTTT. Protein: CAWSVDTNSGNTIYF.